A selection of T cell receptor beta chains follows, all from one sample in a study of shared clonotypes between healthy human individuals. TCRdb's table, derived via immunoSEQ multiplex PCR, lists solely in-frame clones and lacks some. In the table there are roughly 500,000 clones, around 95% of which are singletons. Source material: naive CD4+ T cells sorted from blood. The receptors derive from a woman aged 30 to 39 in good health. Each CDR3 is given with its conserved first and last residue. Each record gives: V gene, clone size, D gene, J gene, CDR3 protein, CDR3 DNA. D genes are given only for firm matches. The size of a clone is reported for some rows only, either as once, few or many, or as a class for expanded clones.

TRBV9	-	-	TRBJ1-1	CASSVEAGRMNTEAFF	TGTGCCAGCAGCGTAGAGGCAGGGCGGATGAACACTGAAGCTTTCTTT
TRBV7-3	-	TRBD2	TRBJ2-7	CASSPRGGSGAYEQYF	TGTGCCAGCAGCCCACGGGGAGGTAGCGGGGCCTACGAGCAGTACTTC
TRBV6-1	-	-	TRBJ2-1	CASTIRQETYNEQFF	TGTGCCAGCACTATTCGACAGGAAACATACAATGAGCAGTTCTTC
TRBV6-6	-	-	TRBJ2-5	CASTPRAQQETQYF	TGTGCCAGCACCCCCAGGGCCCAACAAGAGACCCAGTACTTC
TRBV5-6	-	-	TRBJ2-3	CASSLTSTDTQYF	TGTGCCAGCAGCTTGACAAGCACAGATACGCAGTATTTT
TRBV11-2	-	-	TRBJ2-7	CASSSQRDSYEQYF	TGTGCCAGCAGCTCCCAACGGGACTCCTACGAGCAGTACTTC
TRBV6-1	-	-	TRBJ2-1	CASISGPSGHEQFF	TGTGCCAGCATCTCCGGACCTTCCGGGCATGAGCAGTTCTTC
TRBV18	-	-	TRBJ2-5	CASSPRSGNQETQYF	TGTGCCAGCTCACCACGTAGCGGTAACCAAGAGACCCAGTACTTC
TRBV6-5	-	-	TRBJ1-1	CASSRGNTEAFF	TGTGCCAGCAGTCGGGGGAACACTGAAGCTTTCTTT
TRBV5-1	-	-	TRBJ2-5	CASSLVSGSVGETQYF	TGCGCCAGCAGCTTGGTGTCAGGGAGCGTTGGGGAGACCCAGTACTTC
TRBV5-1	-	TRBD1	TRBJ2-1	CASSSPPGTGLYNEQFF	TGCGCCAGCAGCTCGCCCCCCGGGACAGGACTCTACAATGAGCAGTTCTTC
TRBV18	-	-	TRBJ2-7	CASSPLGQGLDEQYF	TGTGCCAGCTCACCCCTGGGCCAGGGTCTGGACGAGCAGTACTTC
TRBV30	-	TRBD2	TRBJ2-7	CAWSAGLAASYEQYF	TGTGCCTGGAGCGCGGGACTAGCGGCGTCCTACGAGCAGTACTTC
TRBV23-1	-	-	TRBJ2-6	CASIQGGGDLWGANVLTF	TGCGCCAGCATCCAAGGAGGAGGGGACTTATGGGGGGCCAACGTCCTGACTTTC
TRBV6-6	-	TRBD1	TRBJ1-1	CASSWDRGRAFF	TGTGCCAGCAGTTGGGACAGGGGGCGAGCTTTCTTT
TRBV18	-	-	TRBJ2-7	CASSPLDSSEQYF	TGTGCCAGCTCACCCTTGGACTCGAGTGAGCAGTACTTC
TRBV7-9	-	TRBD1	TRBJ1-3	CASRRGTGVSGNTIYF	TGTGCCAGCAGGCGGGGGACAGGGGTCTCTGGAAACACCATATATTTT
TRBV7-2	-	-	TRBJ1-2	CASSLVGSGGGLDYGYTF	TGTGCCAGCAGCTTAGTCGGGTCTGGCGGGGGTCTCGACTATGGCTACACCTTC
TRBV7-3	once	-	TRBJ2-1	CASSLNGASSYNEQFF	TGTGCCAGCAGCTTAAACGGGGCAAGCTCCTACAATGAGCAGTTCTTC
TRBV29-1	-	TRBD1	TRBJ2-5	CSANRGQETQYF	TGCAGCGCGAACAGGGGGCAAGAGACCCAGTACTTC
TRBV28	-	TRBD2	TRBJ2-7	CASRGLADTYEQYF	TGTGCCAGCAGGGGACTAGCGGATACCTACGAGCAGTACTTC
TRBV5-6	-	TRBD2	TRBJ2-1	CASSLTSASGVGQFF	TGTGCCAGCAGCTTGACGTCAGCTAGCGGGGTCGGGCAGTTCTTC
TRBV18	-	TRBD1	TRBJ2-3	CASSPTSLGQGRDTQYF	TGTGCCAGCTCCCCAACCTCACTCGGACAGGGGAGGGATACGCAGTATTTT
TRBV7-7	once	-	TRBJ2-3	CASSLFDSSFDTQYF	TGTGCCAGCAGCTTATTCGACTCATCCTTCGATACGCAGTATTTT
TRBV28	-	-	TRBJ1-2	CASSLAQGTYGYTF	TGTGCCAGCAGTTTAGCGCAGGGAACCTATGGCTACACCTTC
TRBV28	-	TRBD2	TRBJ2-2	CASSPTSGSIGELFF	TGTGCCAGCAGCCCCACTAGCGGGAGTATAGGGGAGCTGTTTTTT
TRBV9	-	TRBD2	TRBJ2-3	CASSVELAGGFDTQYF	TGTGCCAGCAGCGTAGAACTAGCGGGAGGTTTCGATACGCAGTATTTT
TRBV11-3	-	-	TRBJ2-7	CASSLVSGILHF	TGTGCCAGCAGCTTAGTTTCCGGGATCTTGCACTTC
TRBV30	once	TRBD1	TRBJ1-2	CAWMGQNYGYTF	TGTGCCTGGATGGGACAGAACTATGGCTACACCTTC
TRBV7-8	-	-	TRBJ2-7	CASSSLAFTRGQYF	TGTGCCAGCAGCTCCCTAGCGTTCACGCGTGGGCAGTACTTC
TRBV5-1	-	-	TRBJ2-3	CASSSIGAGDTQYF	TGCGCCAGCAGCTCCATTGGGGCCGGGGATACGCAGTATTTT
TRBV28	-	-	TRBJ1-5	CASSFGGPNQPQHF	TGTGCCAGCAGTTTCGGGGGCCCAAATCAGCCCCAGCATTTT
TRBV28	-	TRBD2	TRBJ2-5	CASSWLGQGGFGTQYF	TGTGCCAGCAGTTGGTTGGGGCAGGGAGGGTTTGGGACCCAGTACTTC
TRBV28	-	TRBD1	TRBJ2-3	CASSAHRGADTQYF	TGTGCCAGCAGCGCACACAGGGGGGCAGATACGCAGTATTTT
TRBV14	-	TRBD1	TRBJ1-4	CASSADRAANEKLFF	TGTGCCAGCAGCGCGGACAGGGCGGCTAATGAAAAACTGTTTTTT
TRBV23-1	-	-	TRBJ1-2	CASSQYRAPREVGGYTF	TGCGCCAGCAGTCAATACAGGGCCCCCAGGGAAGTCGGTGGCTACACCTTC
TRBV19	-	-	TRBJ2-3	CASSIRRGPRITDTQYF	TGTGCCAGTAGTATACGAAGGGGACCTAGGATCACAGATACGCAGTATTTT
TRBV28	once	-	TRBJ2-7	CASSSPGGTPGEQYF	TGTGCCAGCAGTTCTCCGGGTGGAACCCCTGGGGAGCAGTACTTC
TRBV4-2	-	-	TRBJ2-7	CASSQDPGQKTYEQYF	TGTGCCAGCAGCCAAGATCCAGGACAGAAAACTTACGAGCAGTACTTC
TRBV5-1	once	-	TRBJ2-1	CASSLVLAHHEQFF	TGCGCCAGCAGCTTGGTTCTAGCTCATCATGAGCAGTTCTTC
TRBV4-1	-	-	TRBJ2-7	CASSQEQGSWYEQYF	TGCGCCAGCAGCCAAGAGCAAGGATCTTGGTACGAGCAGTACTTC
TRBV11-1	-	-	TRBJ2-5	CASSLAGETQYF	TGTGCCAGCAGCTTAGCGGGGGAGACCCAGTACTTC
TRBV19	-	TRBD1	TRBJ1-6	CASSVQGGNSPLHF	TGTGCCAGTAGTGTACAGGGGGGGAATTCACCCCTCCACTTT
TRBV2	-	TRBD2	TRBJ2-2	CASRLAGVATGELFF	TGTGCCAGCAGGTTAGCGGGAGTCGCAACCGGGGAGCTGTTTTTT
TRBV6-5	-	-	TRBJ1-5	CASSWVIGQAQHF	TGTGCCAGCAGCTGGGTAATAGGGCAAGCCCAGCATTTT
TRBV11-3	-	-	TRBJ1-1	CASSRGGDTEAFF	TGTGCCAGCAGCCGAGGGGGGGACACTGAAGCTTTCTTT